Each of the 9 T cell receptor beta chains below was sequenced from the same sample in a study of T cell changes during pregnancy in multiple sclerosis. Here immunoSEQ multiplex PCR was the method, and the copy in TCRdb shows in-frame clones only, minus some. The sample includes 40,000 to 60,000 clones, about 93% of them seen just once. The sequencing here drew on CD4+ T cells from peripheral blood mononuclear cells, taken in the third trimester of pregnancy. The source of these receptors is a female donor with multiple sclerosis, enrolled in a pregnancy study.

The chain couples TRBV4-1 to TRBJ2-5; D remains unclear. Trimming pared 3 bases from V and 1 base from J, leaving 15 bases between. CDR1 and CDR2 from the germline V gene are MGHRA and YSYEKL. The CDR3 covers 16 residues. The CDR3 protein is CASSHRAKEFQETQYF. The CDR3 bases are TGCGCCAGCAGCCACCGAGCGAAGGAATTCCAAGAGACCCAGTACTTC.

The J gene is TRBJ1-5, the V gene TRBV19, with 9 bases aligning to TRBD1. Germline-derived CDR1 and CDR2 are LNHDA and SQIVND (reference sequence). Trimming took 5 bases from V and 6 from J; bases not matched to a gene: 8. The CDR3 extends over 15 amino acids. CDR3 amino acids: CASSYSGQGAQPQHF. CDR3 DNA sequence: TGTGCCAGTAGTTATTCGGGACAGGGCGCTCAGCCCCAGCATTTT.

The chain recombines TRBV6-6 with TRBJ1-2; D gene unclear. V lost 5 bases, J lost 4 bases, and 11 bases lay in between. The CDR3 loop spans 13 amino acids. Germline CDR1 reads MNHNY; CDR2 reads SVGAGI (reference sequence). CDR3 protein: CASSPEASYGYTF. The CDR3 coding sequence is TGTGCCAGCAGTCCTGAGGCTAGCTATGGCTACACCTTC.

The chain employs TRBV13 and TRBJ2-1, with D possibly being TRBD2 (6 bases). Trimming stripped 6 bases from V and 0 bases from J, with 21 bases between. Germline V CDR1 and CDR2: PRHDT, FYEKMQ (reference sequence). This CDR3 is 18 amino acids long. In nucleotides, the CDR3 is TGTGCCAGCAGGACAGAGGGACTCCTGATGAGCTCCTACAATGAGCAGTTCTTC. Residues: CASRTEGLLMSSYNEQFF.

The V and J genes are TRBV30 and TRBJ2-1, with D tentatively TRBD1 (5 bases). This CDR3 has 14 amino acids. Trimming cost V 1 base and J 6 bases, with 13 bases left between them. Germline V CDR1 and CDR2: GTSNPN, SVGIG (reference sequence). CDR3 residues: CAWSGQGRFNEQFF. As DNA, the CDR3 is TGTGCCTGGAGTGGGCAGGGCCGGTTCAATGAGCAGTTCTTC.

The chain joins TRBV5-3 to TRBJ2-1, with D possibly matching TRBD1 (5 bases). TRBV5-3 is an ORF, and what it does is uncertain. V dropped 7 bases and J dropped 8 bases, with 19 bases sitting between them. This CDR3 contains 14 residues. The CDR3 region is CARGLGVKSDEQFF. The DNA of the CDR3 is TGTGCCAGAGGGCTAGGGGTCAAATCGGATGAGCAGTTCTTC.

The chain recombines TRBV15 with TRBJ1-4; weak D call: TRBD1 (6 bases). This CDR3 has 12 amino acids. CDR1 LNHNV and CDR2 YYDKDF come from the germline V gene (reference sequence). V lost 0 bases, J lost 10 bases, and 6 bases lay in between. The CDR3 region is CATSREGGKLFF. In DNA form, the CDR3 reads TGTGCCACCAGCAGAGAAGGGGGAAAACTGTTTTTT.

J is TRBJ2-5 and V is TRBV9; D perhaps matches TRBD2 (6 bases). CDR1 is SGDLS and CDR2 is YYNGEE in the germline V gene. Trimming removed 4 bases at V and 2 bases at J, with 12 bases between. The CDR3 totals 14 residues. CDR3 sequence: CASSPFGGQETQYF. The DNA for the CDR3 is TGTGCCAGCAGCCCCTTTGGGGGGCAAGAGACCCAGTACTTC.

The chain uses TRBV5-1 and TRBJ2-5; 8 positions agree with TRBD2. The CDR3 length is 14 residues. V gave up 4 bases and J gave up 2 bases; unmatched junction bases: 4. Germline lookup yields CDR1 SGHRS and CDR2 YFSETQ. In DNA form, the CDR3 reads TGCGCCAGCAGCCTCGGGGGGGGACAAGAGACCCAGTACTTC. Amino acid sequence: CASSLGGGQETQYF.